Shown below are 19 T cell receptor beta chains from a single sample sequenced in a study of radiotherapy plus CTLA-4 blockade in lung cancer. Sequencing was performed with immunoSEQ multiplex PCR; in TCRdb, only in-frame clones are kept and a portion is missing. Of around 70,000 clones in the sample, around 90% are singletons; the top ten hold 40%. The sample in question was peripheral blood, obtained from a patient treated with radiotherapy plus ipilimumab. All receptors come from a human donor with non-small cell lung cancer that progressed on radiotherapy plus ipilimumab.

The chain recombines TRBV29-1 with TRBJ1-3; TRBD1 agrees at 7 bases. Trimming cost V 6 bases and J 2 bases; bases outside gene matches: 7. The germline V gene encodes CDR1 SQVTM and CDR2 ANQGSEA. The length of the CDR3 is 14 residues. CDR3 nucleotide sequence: TGCAGCGTAAATCAACAGGGGCCTGGAAACACCATATATTTT. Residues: CSVNQQGPGNTIYF.

CDR3 coding DNA: TGTGCCTGGAGCGACTCTCAACCCAAGCAGTTCTTC. This sequence encodes CAWSDSQPKQFF. J is TRBJ2-1 and V is TRBV30; D is unclear. The CDR3 length is 12 residues. Trimming took off 3 bases at V and 11 bases at J, with 14 bases between the two ends. Germline lookup yields CDR1 GTSNPN and CDR2 SVGIG (reference sequence).

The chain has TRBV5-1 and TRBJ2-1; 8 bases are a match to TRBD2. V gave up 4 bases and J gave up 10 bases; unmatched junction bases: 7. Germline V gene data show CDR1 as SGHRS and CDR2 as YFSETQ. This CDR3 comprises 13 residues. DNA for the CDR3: TGCGCCAGCAGCACCGGACTAGCAAGGGAGCAGTTCTTC. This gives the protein CASSTGLAREQFF.

The CDR3: CAIEERKGTSDNEQFF. The CDR3 DNA follows: TGTGCCATCGAAGAGCGAAAAGGGACTAGCGACAATGAGCAGTTCTTC. This rearrangement joins TRBV10-3 to TRBJ2-1, with 10 positions matching TRBD2. J lost 5 bases, V lost 8 bases, and 12 bases had no gene match. CDR3 length: 16 amino acids. The V gene's germline CDR1 is ENHRY and CDR2 SYGVKD.

The CDR3 here is CASSAGDRGQGETQYF. For the CDR3, the DNA is TGCGCCAGCAGCGCTGGGGATCGGGGGCAGGGCGAGACCCAGTACTTC. The chain joins TRBV5-1 to TRBJ2-5; D is possibly TRBD1 or TRBD2 (6 bases each). CDR1 is SGHRS and CDR2 is YFSETQ in the germline V gene. Trimming pared 4 bases from V and 5 bases from J, leaving 21 bases between. The CDR3 is 16 amino acids.

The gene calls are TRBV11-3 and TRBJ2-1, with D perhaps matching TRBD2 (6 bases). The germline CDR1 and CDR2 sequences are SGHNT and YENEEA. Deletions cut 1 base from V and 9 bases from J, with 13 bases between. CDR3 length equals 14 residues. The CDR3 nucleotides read TGTGCCAGCAGCTTAGGACGGGAGCGCGGTGAGCAGTTCTTC. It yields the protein CASSLGRERGEQFF.

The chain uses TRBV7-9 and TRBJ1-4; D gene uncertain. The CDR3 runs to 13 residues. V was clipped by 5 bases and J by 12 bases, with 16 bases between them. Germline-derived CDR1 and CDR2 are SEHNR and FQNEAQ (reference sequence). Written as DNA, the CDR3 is TGTGCCAGCAGCGTTGGCCGCTCGGTGGAACTGTTTTTT. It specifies CASSVGRSVELFF.

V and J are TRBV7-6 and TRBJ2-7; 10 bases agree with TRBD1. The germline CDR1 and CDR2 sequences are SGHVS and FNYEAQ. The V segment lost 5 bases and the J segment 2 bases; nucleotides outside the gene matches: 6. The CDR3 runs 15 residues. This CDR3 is CASSLGTGETYEQYF. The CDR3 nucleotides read TGTGCCAGCAGCCTCGGGACAGGGGAAACCTACGAGCAGTACTTC.

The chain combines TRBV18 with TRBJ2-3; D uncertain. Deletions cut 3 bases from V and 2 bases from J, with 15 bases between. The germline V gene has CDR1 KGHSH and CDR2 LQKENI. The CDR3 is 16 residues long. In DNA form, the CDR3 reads TGTGCCAGCTCACCTCAGAAACCGGGTCTCACAGATACGCAGTATTTT. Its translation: CASSPQKPGLTDTQYF.

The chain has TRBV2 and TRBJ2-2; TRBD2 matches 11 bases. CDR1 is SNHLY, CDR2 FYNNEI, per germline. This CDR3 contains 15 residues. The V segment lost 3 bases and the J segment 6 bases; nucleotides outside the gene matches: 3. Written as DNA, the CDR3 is TGTGCCAGCAGTGAGACTAGCGGGATTTCCGGGGAGCTGTTTTTT. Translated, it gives CASSETSGISGELFF.

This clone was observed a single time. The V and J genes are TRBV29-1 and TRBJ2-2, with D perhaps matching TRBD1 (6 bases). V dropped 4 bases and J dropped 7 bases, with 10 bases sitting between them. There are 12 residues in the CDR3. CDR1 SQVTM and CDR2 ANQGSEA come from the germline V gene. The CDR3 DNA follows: TGCAGCGTTGTACAGGGTAGCGGGGAGCTGTTTTTT. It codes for CSVVQGSGELFF.

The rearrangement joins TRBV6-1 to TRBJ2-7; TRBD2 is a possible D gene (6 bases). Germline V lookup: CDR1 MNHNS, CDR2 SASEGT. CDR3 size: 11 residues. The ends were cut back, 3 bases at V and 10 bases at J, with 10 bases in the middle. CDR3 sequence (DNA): TGTGCCAGCAGTGAGTGGGAGGCCCAGTACTTC. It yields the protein CASSEWEAQYF.

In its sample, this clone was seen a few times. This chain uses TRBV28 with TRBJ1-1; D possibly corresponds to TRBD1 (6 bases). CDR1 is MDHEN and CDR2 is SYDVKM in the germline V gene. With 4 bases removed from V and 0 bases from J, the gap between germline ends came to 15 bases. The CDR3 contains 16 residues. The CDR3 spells CASSSYRESVNTEAFF. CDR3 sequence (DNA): TGTGCCAGCAGTTCCTACAGGGAGTCGGTGAACACTGAAGCTTTCTTT.

CDR3 DNA sequence: TGTGCCAGCAGTGAATTGTTAGCGAGCACAGATACGCAGTATTTT. Its protein product is CASSELLASTDTQYF. The gene calls are TRBV6-1 and TRBJ2-3; D may be TRBD2 (5 bases). This CDR3 has 15 residues. Germline assignment: CDR1 MNHNS and CDR2 SASEGT. The ends were cut back, 2 bases at V and 0 bases at J, with 9 bases in the middle.

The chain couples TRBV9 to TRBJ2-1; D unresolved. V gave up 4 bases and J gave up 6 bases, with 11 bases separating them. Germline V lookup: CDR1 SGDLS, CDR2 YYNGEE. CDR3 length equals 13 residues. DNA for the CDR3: TGTGCCAGCAGCCCCCACGATATCAATGAGCAGTTCTTC. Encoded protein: CASSPHDINEQFF.

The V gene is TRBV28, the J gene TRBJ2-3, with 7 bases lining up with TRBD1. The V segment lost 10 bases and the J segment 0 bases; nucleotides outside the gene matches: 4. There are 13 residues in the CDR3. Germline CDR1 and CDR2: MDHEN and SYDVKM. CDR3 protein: CAIGTASTDTQYF. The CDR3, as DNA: TGTGCCATCGGGACAGCTAGCACAGATACGCAGTATTTT.

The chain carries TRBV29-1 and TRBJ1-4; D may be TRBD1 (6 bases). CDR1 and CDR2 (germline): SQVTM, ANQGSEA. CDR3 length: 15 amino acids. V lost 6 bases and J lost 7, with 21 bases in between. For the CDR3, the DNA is TGCAGCGTGTCCCGGGACACGAGTTTGGGTGAAAAACTGTTTTTT. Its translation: CSVSRDTSLGEKLFF.

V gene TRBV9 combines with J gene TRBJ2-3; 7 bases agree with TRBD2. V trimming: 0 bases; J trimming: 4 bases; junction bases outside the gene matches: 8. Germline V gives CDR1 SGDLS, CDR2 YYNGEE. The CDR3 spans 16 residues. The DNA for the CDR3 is TGTGCCAGCAGCGTAGGACTGCGGGAGAAGTCAGATACGCAGTATTTT. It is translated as CASSVGLREKSDTQYF.

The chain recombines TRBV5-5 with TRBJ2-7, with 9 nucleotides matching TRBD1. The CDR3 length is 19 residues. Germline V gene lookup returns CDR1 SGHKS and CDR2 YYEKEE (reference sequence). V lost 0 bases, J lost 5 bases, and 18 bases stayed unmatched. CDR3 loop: CASSLVPGQGTGRSNEQYF. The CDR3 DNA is TGTGCCAGCAGCTTGGTGCCGGGACAGGGAACGGGGAGGTCTAACGAGCAGTACTTC.